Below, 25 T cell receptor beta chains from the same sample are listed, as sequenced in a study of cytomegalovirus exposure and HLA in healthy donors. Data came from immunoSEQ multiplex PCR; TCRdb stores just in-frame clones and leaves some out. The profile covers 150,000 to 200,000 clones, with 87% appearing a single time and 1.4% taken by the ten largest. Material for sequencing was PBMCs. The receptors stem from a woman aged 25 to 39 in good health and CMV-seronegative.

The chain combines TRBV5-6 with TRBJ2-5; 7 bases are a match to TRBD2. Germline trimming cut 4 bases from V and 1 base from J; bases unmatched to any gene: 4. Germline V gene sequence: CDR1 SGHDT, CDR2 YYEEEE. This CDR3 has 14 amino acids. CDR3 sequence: CASSPPGGQETQYF. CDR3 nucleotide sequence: TGTGCCAGCAGCCCGCCGGGGGGCCAAGAGACCCAGTACTTC.

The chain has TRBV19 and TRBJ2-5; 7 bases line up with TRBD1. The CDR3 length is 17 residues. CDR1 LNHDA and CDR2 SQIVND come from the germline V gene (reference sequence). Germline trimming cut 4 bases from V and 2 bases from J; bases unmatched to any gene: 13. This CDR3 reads CASSNLQGGAGQETQYF. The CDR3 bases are TGTGCCAGTAGTAACCTGCAAGGGGGCGCGGGTCAAGAGACCCAGTACTTC. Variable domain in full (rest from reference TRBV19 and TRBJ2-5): DGGITQSPKYLFRKEGQNVTLSCEQNLNHDAMYWYRQDPGQGLRLIYYSQIVNDFQKGDIAEGYSVSREKKESFPLTVTSAQKNPTAFYLCASSNLQGGAGQETQYFGPGTRLLVL.

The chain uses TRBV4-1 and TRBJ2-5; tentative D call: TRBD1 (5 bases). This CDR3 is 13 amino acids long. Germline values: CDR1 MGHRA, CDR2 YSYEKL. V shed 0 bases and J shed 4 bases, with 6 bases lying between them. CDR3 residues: CASSQDQGETQYF. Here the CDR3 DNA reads TGCGCCAGCAGCCAAGATCAGGGAGAGACCCAGTACTTC.

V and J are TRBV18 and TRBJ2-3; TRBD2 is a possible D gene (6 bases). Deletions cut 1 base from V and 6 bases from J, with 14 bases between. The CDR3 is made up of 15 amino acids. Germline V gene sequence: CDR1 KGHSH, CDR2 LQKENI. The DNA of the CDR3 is TGTGCCAGCTCACCACTGCCGGGGGTCGGGGATACGCAGTATTTT. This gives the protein CASSPLPGVGDTQYF.

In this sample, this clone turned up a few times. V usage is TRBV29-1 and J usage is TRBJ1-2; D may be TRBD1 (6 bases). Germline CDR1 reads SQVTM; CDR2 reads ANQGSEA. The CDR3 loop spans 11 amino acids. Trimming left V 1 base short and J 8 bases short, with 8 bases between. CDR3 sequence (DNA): TGCAGCGTTGAAGTTGGACAGGGCTACACCTTC. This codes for CSVEVGQGYTF.

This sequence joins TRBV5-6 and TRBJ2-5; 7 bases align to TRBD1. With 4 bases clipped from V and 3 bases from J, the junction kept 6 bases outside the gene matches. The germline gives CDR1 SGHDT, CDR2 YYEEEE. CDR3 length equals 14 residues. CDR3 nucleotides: TGTGCCAGCAGCCCCCAGGGGGTGGAAGAGACCCAGTACTTC. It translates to CASSPQGVEETQYF.

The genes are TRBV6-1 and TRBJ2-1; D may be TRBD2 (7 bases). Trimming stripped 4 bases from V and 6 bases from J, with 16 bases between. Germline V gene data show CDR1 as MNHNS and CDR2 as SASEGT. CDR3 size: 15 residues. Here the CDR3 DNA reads TGTGCCAGCAGTGGAGGGGGGGTAGCGGGCAATGAGCAGTTCTTC. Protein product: CASSGGGVAGNEQFF.

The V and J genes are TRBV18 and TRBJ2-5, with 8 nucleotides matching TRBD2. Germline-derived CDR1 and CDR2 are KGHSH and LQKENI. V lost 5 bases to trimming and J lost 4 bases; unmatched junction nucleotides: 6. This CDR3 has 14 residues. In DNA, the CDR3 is TGTGCCAGCTCAGCTGGACTAGCCTCAGAGACCCAGTACTTC. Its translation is CASSAGLASETQYF.

The CDR3 region is CASSLETGDNQPQHF. Here the CDR3 DNA reads TGTGCCAGCAGCTTAGAAACAGGCGACAATCAGCCCCAGCATTTT. The chain is built from TRBV7-2 and TRBJ1-5; D might be TRBD1 (5 bases). Looked up from germline, CDR1 is SGHTA and CDR2 is FQGNSA. The ends were cut back, 1 base at V and 3 bases at J, with 10 bases in the middle. CDR3 length: 15 residues. The whole variable domain, remainder taken from reference TRBV7-2 and TRBJ1-5, is GAGVSQSPSNKVTEKGKDVELRCDPISGHTALYWYRQSLGQGLEFLIYFQGNSAPDKSGLPSDRFSAERTGGSVSTLTIQRTQQEDSAVYLCASSLETGDNQPQHFGDGTRLSIL.

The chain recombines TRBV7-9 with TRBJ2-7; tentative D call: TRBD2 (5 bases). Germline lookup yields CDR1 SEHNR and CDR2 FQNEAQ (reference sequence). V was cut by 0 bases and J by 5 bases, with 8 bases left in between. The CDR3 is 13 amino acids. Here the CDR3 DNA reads TGTGCCAGCAGCTTAGCTTCCGGGGACGAGCAGTACTTC. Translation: CASSLASGDEQYF.

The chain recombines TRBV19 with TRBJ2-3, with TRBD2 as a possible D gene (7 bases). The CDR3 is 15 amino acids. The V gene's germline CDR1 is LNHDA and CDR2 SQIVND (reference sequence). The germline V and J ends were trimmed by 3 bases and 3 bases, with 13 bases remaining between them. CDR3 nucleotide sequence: TGTGCCAGTAGTATTGTGGGGGGGCCAACAGATACGCAGTATTTT. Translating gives CASSIVGGPTDTQYF.

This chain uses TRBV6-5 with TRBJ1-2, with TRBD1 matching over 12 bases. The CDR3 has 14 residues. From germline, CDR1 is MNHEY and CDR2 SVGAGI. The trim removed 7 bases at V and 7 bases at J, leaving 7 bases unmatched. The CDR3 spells CASTRDRGLFGYTF. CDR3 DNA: TGTGCCAGCACCCGGGACAGGGGGCTTTTTGGCTACACCTTC.

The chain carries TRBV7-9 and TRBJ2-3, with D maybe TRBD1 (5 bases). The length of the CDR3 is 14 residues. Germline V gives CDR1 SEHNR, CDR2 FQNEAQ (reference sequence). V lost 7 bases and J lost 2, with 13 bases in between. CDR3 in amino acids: CASKDTGFTDTQYF. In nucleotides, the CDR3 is TGTGCCAGCAAGGACACCGGATTCACAGATACGCAGTATTTT.

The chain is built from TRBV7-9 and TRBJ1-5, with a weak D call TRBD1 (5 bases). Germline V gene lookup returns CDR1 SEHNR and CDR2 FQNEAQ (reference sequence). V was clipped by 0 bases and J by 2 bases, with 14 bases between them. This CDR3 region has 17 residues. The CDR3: CASSLAVAIGGNQPQHF. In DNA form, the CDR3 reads TGTGCCAGCAGCTTAGCGGTGGCCATAGGGGGCAATCAGCCCCAGCATTTT.

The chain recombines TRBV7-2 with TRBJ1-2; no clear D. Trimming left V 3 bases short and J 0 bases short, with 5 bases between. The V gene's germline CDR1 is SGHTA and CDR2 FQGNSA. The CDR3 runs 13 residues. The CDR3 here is CASSFLSNYGYTF. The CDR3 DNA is TGTGCCAGCAGCTTCTTATCTAACTATGGCTACACCTTC.

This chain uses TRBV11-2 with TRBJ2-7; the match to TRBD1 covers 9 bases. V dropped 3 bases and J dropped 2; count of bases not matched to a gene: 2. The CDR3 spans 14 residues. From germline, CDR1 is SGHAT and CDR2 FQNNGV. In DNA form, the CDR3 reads TGTGCCAGCAGCTTCGGGACAGGGACCTACGAGCAGTACTTC. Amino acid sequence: CASSFGTGTYEQYF.

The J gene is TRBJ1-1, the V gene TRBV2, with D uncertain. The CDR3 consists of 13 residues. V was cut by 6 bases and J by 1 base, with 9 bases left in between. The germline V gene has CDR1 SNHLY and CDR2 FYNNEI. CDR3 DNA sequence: TGTGCCAGCAGAACAGTCCAGAACACTGAAGCTTTCTTT. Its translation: CASRTVQNTEAFF.

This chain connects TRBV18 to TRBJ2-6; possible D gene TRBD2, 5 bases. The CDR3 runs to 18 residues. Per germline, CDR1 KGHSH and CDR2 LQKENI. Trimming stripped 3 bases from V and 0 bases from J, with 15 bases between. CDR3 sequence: CASSPPGAGSSGANVLTF. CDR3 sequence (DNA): TGTGCCAGCTCACCTCCCGGCGCGGGCAGCTCTGGGGCCAACGTCCTGACTTTC. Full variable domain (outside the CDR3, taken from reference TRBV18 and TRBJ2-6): NAGVMQNPRHLVRRRGQEARLRCSPMKGHSHVYWYRQLPEEGLKFMVYLQKENIIDESGMPKERFSAEFPKEGPSILRIQQVVRGDSAAYFCASSPPGAGSSGANVLTFGAGSRLTVL.

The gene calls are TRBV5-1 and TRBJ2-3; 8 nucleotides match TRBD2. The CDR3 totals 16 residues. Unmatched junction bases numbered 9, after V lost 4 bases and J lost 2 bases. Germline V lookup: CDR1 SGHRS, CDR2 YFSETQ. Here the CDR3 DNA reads TGCGCCAGCAGCCAAGAACTAGCGGTGCACACAGATACGCAGTATTTT. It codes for CASSQELAVHTDTQYF.

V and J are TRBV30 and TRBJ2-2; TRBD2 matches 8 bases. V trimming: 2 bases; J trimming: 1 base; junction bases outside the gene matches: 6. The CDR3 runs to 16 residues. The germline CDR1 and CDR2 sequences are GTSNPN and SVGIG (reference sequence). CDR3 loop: CAWSNGGELNTGELFF. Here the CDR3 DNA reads TGTGCCTGGAGTAACGGGGGGGAATTGAACACCGGGGAGCTGTTTTTT.

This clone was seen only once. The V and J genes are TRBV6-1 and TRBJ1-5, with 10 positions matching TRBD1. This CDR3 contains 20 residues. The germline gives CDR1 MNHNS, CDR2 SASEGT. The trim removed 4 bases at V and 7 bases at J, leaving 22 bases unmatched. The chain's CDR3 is CASSGLSLRQGAPGRQPQHF. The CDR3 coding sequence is TGTGCCAGCAGTGGACTCTCTTTAAGACAGGGGGCGCCGGGGCGCCAGCCCCAGCATTTT.

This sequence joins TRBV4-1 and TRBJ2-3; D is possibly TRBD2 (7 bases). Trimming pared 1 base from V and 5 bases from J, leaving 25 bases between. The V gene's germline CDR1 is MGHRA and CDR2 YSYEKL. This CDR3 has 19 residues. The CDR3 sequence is CASSQVGLEGGRLGDTQYF. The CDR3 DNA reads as TGCGCCAGCAGCCAAGTTGGCTTGGAGGGGGGGCGCCTGGGAGATACGCAGTATTTT.

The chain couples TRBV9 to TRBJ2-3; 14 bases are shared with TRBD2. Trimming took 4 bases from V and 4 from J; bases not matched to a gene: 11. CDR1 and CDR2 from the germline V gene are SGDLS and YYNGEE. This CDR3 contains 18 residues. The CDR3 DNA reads TGTGCCAGCAGCCCGCGACTAGCGGGGGGGAGTTTTGCAGATACGCAGTATTTT. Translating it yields CASSPRLAGGSFADTQYF.

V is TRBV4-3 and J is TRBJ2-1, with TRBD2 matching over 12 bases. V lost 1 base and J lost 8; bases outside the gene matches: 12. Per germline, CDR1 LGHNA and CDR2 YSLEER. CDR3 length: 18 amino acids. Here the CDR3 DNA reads TGCGCCAGCAGCCAAGTACGCCTAGGCCTAGCGGGGGGGGATGAGCAGTTCTTC. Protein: CASSQVRLGLAGGDEQFF.

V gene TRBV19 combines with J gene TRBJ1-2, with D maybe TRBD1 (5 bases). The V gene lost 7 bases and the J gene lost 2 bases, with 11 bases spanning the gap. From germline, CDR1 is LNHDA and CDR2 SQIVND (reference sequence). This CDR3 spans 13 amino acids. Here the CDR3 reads CASTDINNYGYTF. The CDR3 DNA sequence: TGTGCCAGTACGGACATAAACAACTATGGCTACACCTTC.